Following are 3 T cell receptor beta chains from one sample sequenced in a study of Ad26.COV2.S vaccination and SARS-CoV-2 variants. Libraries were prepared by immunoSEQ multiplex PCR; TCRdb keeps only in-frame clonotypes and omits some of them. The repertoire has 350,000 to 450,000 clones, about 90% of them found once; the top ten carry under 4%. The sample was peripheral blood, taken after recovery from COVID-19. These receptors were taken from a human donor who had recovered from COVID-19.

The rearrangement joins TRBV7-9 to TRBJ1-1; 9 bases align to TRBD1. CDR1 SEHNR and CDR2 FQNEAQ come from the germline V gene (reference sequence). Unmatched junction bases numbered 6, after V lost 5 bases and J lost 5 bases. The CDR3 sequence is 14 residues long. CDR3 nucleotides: TGTGCCAGCAGCCTATTTGACAGGGGGACTGAAGCTTTCTTT. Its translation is CASSLFDRGTEAFF.

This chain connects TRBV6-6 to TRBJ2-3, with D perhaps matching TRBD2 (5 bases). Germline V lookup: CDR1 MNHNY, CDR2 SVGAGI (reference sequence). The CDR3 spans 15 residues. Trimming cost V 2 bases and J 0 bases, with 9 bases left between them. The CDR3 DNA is TGTGCCAGCAGTTACGCGGGTACTAGCACAGATACGCAGTATTTT. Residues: CASSYAGTSTDTQYF.

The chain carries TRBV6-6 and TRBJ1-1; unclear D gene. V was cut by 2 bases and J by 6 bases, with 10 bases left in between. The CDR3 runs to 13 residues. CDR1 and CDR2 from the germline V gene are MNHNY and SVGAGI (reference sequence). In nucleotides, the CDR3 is TGTGCCAGCAGTTACGGCGGGAGGGCTGAAGCTTTCTTT. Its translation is CASSYGGRAEAFF.